This is a list of T cell receptor beta chains from one sample in a study of T cell responses to AZD1222 COVID-19 vaccine. The data were produced by immunoSEQ multiplex PCR, yet TCRdb's version contains in-frame clones alone and is incomplete. This sample has roughly 150,000 clones, with approximately 94% found just once. Specimen: peripheral blood, collected on day 0 of AZD1222 vaccination. These receptors were taken from an adult in good health. Each CDR3 is given with its conserved first and last residue. D genes are given only for firm matches. The size of a clone is reported for some rows only, either as once, few or many, or as a class for expanded clones.

j_gene	d_gene	abundance	v_gene	CDR3nt	CDR3aa
TRBJ1-3	.	once	TRBV19	TGTGCCAGTAGTATCTCGCAGGCGGGAGGAAACACCATATATTTT	CASSISQAGGNTIYF
TRBJ1-1	.	.	TRBV18	TGTGCCAGCTCACCGTCGGAGGACACTGAAGCTTTCTTT	CASSPSEDTEAFF
TRBJ2-7	.	.	TRBV5-1	TGCGCCAGCAGCTTGGATCCGGGAAACTACGAGCAGTACTTC	CASSLDPGNYEQYF
TRBJ2-6	.	.	TRBV6-5	TGTGCCAGCAGATACTCTGGGGCCAACGTCCTGACTTTC	CASRYSGANVLTF
TRBJ1-6	TRBD1	.	TRBV19	TGTGCCAGTAGTAGAAGACAGGGTGGTTCCTCCTATAATTCACCCCTCCACTTT	CASSRRQGGSSYNSPLHF
TRBJ1-2	TRBD1	.	TRBV27	TGTGCCAGCAGTTTGTTTACAGGGGGAGAGTATGGCTACACCTTC	CASSLFTGGEYGYTF
TRBJ1-5	.	.	TRBV4-2	TGTGCCAGCAGCCAATATGTTAGCAATCAGCCCCAGCATTTT	CASSQYVSNQPQHF
TRBJ1-4	.	.	TRBV28	TGTGCCAGCAGTTTTCCGGCAGGGAGGGGAAAACTGTTTTTT	CASSFPAGRGKLFF
TRBJ1-4	.	.	TRBV5-1	TGCGCCAGCAGCTTAGCGGGAGGGACTAATGAAAAACTGTTTTTT	CASSLAGGTNEKLFF
TRBJ1-6	TRBD1	.	TRBV28	TGTGCCAGCATAACAGGGGCTTATAATTCACCCCTCCACTTT	CASITGAYNSPLHF
TRBJ1-1	TRBD1	.	TRBV27	TGTGCCAGCAGCTCTCAGGGGGTCACTGAAGCTTTCTTT	CASSSQGVTEAFF
TRBJ2-2	.	.	TRBV5-6	TGTGCCAGCAGCTTGGTTGGGGACATATTTGCCCCGAACACCGGGGAGCTGTTTTTT	CASSLVGDIFAPNTGELFF
TRBJ2-1	TRBD1	.	TRBV19	TGTGCCAGTAGTATTCCCCAGGGGGTATCCTACAATGAGCAGTTCTTC	CASSIPQGVSYNEQFF
TRBJ2-3	TRBD2	.	TRBV6-4	TGTGCCAGCAGTGGGACTAGCGGGGGTGTTGATACGCAGTATTTT	CASSGTSGGVDTQYF
TRBJ1-5	TRBD1	.	TRBV4-1	TGCGCCAGCAGCGAAACAGGGGGCAATCAGCCCCAGCATTTT	CASSETGGNQPQHF
TRBJ1-6	.	.	TRBV19	TGTGCCAGTAGTATGTGGGTGAGTAATTCACCCCTCCACTTT	CASSMWVSNSPLHF
TRBJ2-7	.	.	TRBV30	TGTGCCTGGAGTGTACCGGGCAGGGTTTCCAACGAGCAGTACTTC	CAWSVPGRVSNEQYF
TRBJ2-7	.	.	TRBV6-5	TGTGCCAGCAGTTACTCGAGGAGCAGGAACTCCTACGAGCAGTACTTC	CASSYSRSRNSYEQYF
TRBJ2-7	.	.	TRBV5-1	TGCGCCAGCAGCTCGGGCACCACACGGGGATACTACGAGCAGTACTTC	CASSSGTTRGYYEQYF
TRBJ2-3	.	.	TRBV4-3	TGCGCCAGCAGCTCCGGGACCCTGAGAAGAGATACGCAGTATTTT	CASSSGTLRRDTQYF
TRBJ1-2	TRBD1	once	TRBV7-9	TGTGCCAGCAGCTTAGCCGACAGGGGGATCTATGGCTACACCTTC	CASSLADRGIYGYTF
TRBJ2-1	TRBD1	few	TRBV14	TGTGCCAGCAGCCAAGATCGAACAGGGGAAAACTGCAATGAGCAGTTCTTC	CASSQDRTGENCNEQFF
TRBJ1-2	.	.	TRBV18	TGTGCCAGCTCACCACCGTCGTCTGCCCTCTATGGCTACACCTTC	CASSPPSSALYGYTF
TRBJ1-1	.	.	TRBV5-1	TGCGCCAGCAGCCTTCTGACAGCTTTAATGAACACTGAAGCTTTCTTT	CASSLLTALMNTEAFF
TRBJ1-3	.	.	TRBV11-1	TGTGCCAGCAGCCCGGGCCTCGACCGCTCTGGAAACACCATATATTTT	CASSPGLDRSGNTIYF
TRBJ2-7	TRBD2	.	TRBV28	TGTGCCAGCAGTTTATCCACTAGCGGGCAGTACTTC	CASSLSTSGQYF
TRBJ2-3	TRBD1	.	TRBV7-9	TGTGCCAGCAGCCGGGACAGTTTTCTCACAGATACGCAGTATTTT	CASSRDSFLTDTQYF
TRBJ2-6	TRBD1	.	TRBV19	TGTGCCGCTCCCATAGGACAGGTCGCCTCTGGGGCCAACGTCCTGACTTTC	CAAPIGQVASGANVLTF
TRBJ1-5	.	.	TRBV19	TGTGCCAGTAGTACAGGGAATTTGAACAATCAGCCCCAGCATTTT	CASSTGNLNNQPQHF
TRBJ1-2	.	once	TRBV2	TGTGCCAGCAGTGAAGCTGGGGGTTTCGGCTACACCTTC	CASSEAGGFGYTF
TRBJ2-1	.	.	TRBV5-4	TGTGCCAGCAGCCTTGAGGTGGAAGGGGAGCAGTTCTTC	CASSLEVEGEQFF
TRBJ1-2	TRBD1	.	TRBV15	TGTGCCACCAGCGGAGGGACAGGGAGTGATGGCTACACCTTC	CATSGGTGSDGYTF
TRBJ2-2	.	.	TRBV11-2	TGTGCCAGCAGCTCATCGCGGGGGCAGCCCGGGGAGCTGTTTTTT	CASSSSRGQPGELFF
TRBJ1-6	.	.	TRBV19	TGTGCCAGTAGTTTCACGGGGGATTCACCCCTCCACTTT	CASSFTGDSPLHF
TRBJ1-1	.	few	TRBV20-1	TGCAGTGCTTTAACGCACCTTGAAGCTTTCTTT	CSALTHLEAFF
TRBJ2-7	.	.	TRBV30	TGTGCCTGGACCCCGCCATTGATGAGCTCCTACGAGCAGTACTTC	CAWTPPLMSSYEQYF
TRBJ2-1	.	few	TRBV5-8	TGTGCCAGCAGCCAGTCGGGGGAGTACAATGAGCAGTTCTTC	CASSQSGEYNEQFF
TRBJ1-5	.	.	TRBV15	TGTGCCACCAGCAGAGATGCAGGGCCCCAGCATTTT	CATSRDAGPQHF
TRBJ2-1	TRBD1	once	TRBV7-3	TGTGCCAGCAGCCTCGGGACAGGGCGCCTAAATGAGCAGTTCTTC	CASSLGTGRLNEQFF
TRBJ1-5	TRBD1	.	TRBV28	TGTGCCAGCTCCCTGGCAGGGGGAGGACAGCCCCAGCATTTT	CASSLAGGGQPQHF
TRBJ1-1	.	.	TRBV28	TGTGCCAGCAGGGTGCCACAGGCCCGGAACACTGAAGCTTTCTTT	CASRVPQARNTEAFF
TRBJ2-5	.	many	TRBV7-9	TGTGCCAGCAGCTTAGTATTTGCAGGACCCAAGAGAACCCAGTACTTC	CASSLVFAGPKRTQYF
TRBJ1-3	.	.	TRBV3-1/TRBV3-2	TGTGCCAGCAGCCAAGATATGGGTGTGGGAGGCGTCTCTGGAAACACCATATATTTT	CASSQDMGVGGVSGNTIYF
TRBJ2-7	.	.	TRBV7-9	TGTGCCAGCAGCTTTACAGGAGCGGACGAGCAGTACTTC	CASSFTGADEQYF
TRBJ1-1	.	.	TRBV11-2	TGTGCCAGCAGCCCCTTCGAGACGAACACTGAAGCTTTCTTT	CASSPFETNTEAFF
TRBJ1-5	TRBD1	.	TRBV4-1	TGCGCCAGCAGCCCCACGGGACAGGCGGAAAATCAGCCCCAGCATTTT	CASSPTGQAENQPQHF
TRBJ2-1	.	.	TRBV3-1/TRBV3-2	TGTGCCAGCAGCCAAGAATACAGGAATTCCTACAATGAGCAGTTCTTC	CASSQEYRNSYNEQFF
TRBJ1-2	.	.	TRBV5-1	TGCGCCAGCAGCTTGTGGGTCGTCGGCATCCCATATGGCTACACCTTC	CASSLWVVGIPYGYTF
TRBJ1-4	.	.	TRBV7-9	TGTGCCAGCAGCTTAGCAGGGTTTGCAACTAATGAAAAACTGTTTTTT	CASSLAGFATNEKLFF
TRBJ1-2	TRBD1	.	TRBV6-5	TGTGCCAGCAGGTCAGACAGGGCGAGAGGAGCTGGCTACACCTTC	CASRSDRARGAGYTF
TRBJ1-1	.	.	TRBV5-8	TGTGCCAGCAGTCCGCGGGGCGGCCGAAGTTACACTGAAGCTTTCTTT	CASSPRGGRSYTEAFF
TRBJ1-1	TRBD1	.	TRBV12-3/TRBV12-4	TGTGCCAGCAGCCACGGGACAGGGGCTGAAGCTTTCTTT	CASSHGTGAEAFF
TRBJ2-3	.	.	TRBV11-3	TGTGCCAGCAGCTTATCGGGAAGCACAGATACGCAGTATTTT	CASSLSGSTDTQYF
TRBJ2-1	TRBD1	.	TRBV6-6	TGTGCCAGCAGACCCGGGACAGAATACAATGAGCAGTTCTTC	CASRPGTEYNEQFF
TRBJ2-7	.	.	TRBV5-1	TGCGCCAGCAGCCAAACGACAGGAGGCGAGCAGTACTTC	CASSQTTGGEQYF
TRBJ1-6	.	.	TRBV19	TGTGCCAGTAGTTTGACCGGGACGAGGAATTCACCCCTCCACTTT	CASSLTGTRNSPLHF
TRBJ1-1	.	.	TRBV2	TGTGCCAGCAGGGCGCAGGGAACCTCTGAAGCTTTCTTT	CASRAQGTSEAFF